This passage covers 9 T cell receptor beta chains from one sample sequenced in a study of T cells in Graves' hyperthyroidism and ophthalmopathy. Researchers took RNA transcripts and amplified the TCR beta CDR3 regions from them. HTBI primers were the set used in a first-round RT-PCR of the TCR CDR3. TCRdb redid the calling of the multiplex PCR reads with MiXCR, one entry per CDR3 protein. The table lists a few hundred thousand distinct CDR3 sequences, just over 45% of them singletons, with around 7.7% in the top ten. What was sequenced was peripheral blood or thyroid tissue (not recorded which). These receptors all stem from a woman aged 18-29 years with Graves' hyperthyroidism.

Of note for this clonotype: This may arise from a read error, as a much more abundant clone is one base away. The rearrangement uses TRBV10-3 and TRBJ1-1; 7 bases match TRBD1. Germline CDR1 and CDR2: ENHRY and SYGVKD. The V and J ends lost 7 bases and 6 bases, in that order; junction bases with no gene match: 5. CDR3 length: 12 residues. CDR3 DNA: TGTGCCATCAAAACAGGGGAGGCTGAAGCTTTCTTT. Translation: CAIKTGEAEAFF.

Only a few counts were recorded for this clonotype. The J gene is TRBJ2-7, the V gene TRBV10-3; 9 bases agree with TRBD2. Germline CDR1 ENHRY, CDR2 SYGVKD. The CDR3 has 14 residues. V was clipped by 6 bases and J by 3 bases; unmatched bases: 6. CDR3 residues: CAISFSGGRYEQYF. The CDR3 nucleotides are TGTGCCATCAGCTTTAGCGGGGGCCGCTACGAGCAGTACTTC.

This clonotype has at least ten counts. This chain joins TRBV6-2 or TRBV6-3 and TRBJ2-5; perhaps TRBD1 as D (7 bases). Germline V CDR1 and CDR2: MNHEY, SVGEGT. With 5 bases removed from V and 4 bases from J, the gap between germline ends came to 14 bases. CDR3 length: 14 residues. This CDR3 reads CASSLTGRTETQYF. CDR3 nucleotides: TGTGCCAGCAGTCTGACAGGGAGGACAGAGACCCAGTACTTC.

This chain uses TRBV5-5 with TRBJ2-7, with D perhaps assigned TRBD1 or TRBD2 (8 bases each). The end of the DNA aligns better with TRBJ2-1, so the J call may be wrong. Germline V gene sequence: CDR1 SGHKS, CDR2 YYEKEE (reference sequence). The CDR3 extends over 16 amino acids. The DNA for the CDR3 is TGTGCCAGCAGCTTAATCGGGAGGGGGGGGACAGGTGAGCAGTTCTTC. Translated: CASSLIGRGGTGEQFF.

On this clonotype itself: At one end the junction does not follow the germline gene, possibly because of a read error. The chain links TRBV29-1 to TRBJ1-5, with 7 bases lining up with TRBD1. The CDR3 has 13 residues. Germline CDR1 SQVTM, CDR2 ANQGSEA. As DNA, the CDR3 is TGCAGCGTCGAAGGACAGGCCAATCAGCCCCAGCATTTT. Protein sequence: CSVEGQANQPQHF.

This clonotype was observed a single time. One base away lies a much larger clone, so this may be a sequencing read error. The genes are TRBV14 and TRBJ2-5; 8 bases match TRBD1. The CDR3 extends over 15 amino acids. Germline V gives CDR1 SGHDN, CDR2 FVKESK. The CDR3 bases are TGTGCCAGCAGCCAAAGGGGGACAGGCCAAGAGGCCCAGTACTTC. Translated, it gives CASSQRGTGQEAQYF.

Only a few counts were recorded for this clonotype. As DNA, the CDR3 is TGTGCCATCAGCAGACTTGCTAGCGGGAGGTCCGATGAGCAGTTCTTC. Its protein product is CAISRLASGRSDEQFF. The chain links TRBV10-3 to TRBJ2-1; TRBD2 matches at 11 bases. V lost 6 bases to trimming and J lost 8 bases; unmatched junction nucleotides: 12. CDR1 is ENHRY, CDR2 SYGVKD, per germline. This CDR3 region has 16 residues.

As to this clonotype: A much larger clone is a single base away; this may be a read error. The CDR3 sequence is CASTQQLNQPQHF. In DNA, the CDR3 is TGTGCCAGCACCCAACAGCTCAATCAGCCCCAGCATTTT. The chain links TRBV6-6 to TRBJ1-5; D is unclear. The V end lost 7 bases, the J end lost 3 bases, and 10 bases lay between the germline ends. CDR3 size: 13 residues. The germline gives CDR1 MNHNY, CDR2 SVGAGI (reference sequence).

This clonotype was seen only a few times. The CDR3 DNA follows: TGTGCCACCGGACAGGGGGCAACTAATGAAAAACTGTTTTTT. Its translation: CATGQGATNEKLFF. The rearrangement links TRBV6-6 to TRBJ1-4; 10 bases match TRBD1. Looked up from germline, CDR1 is MNHNY and CDR2 is SVGAGI (reference sequence). The CDR3 length is 14 residues. V lost 10 bases to trimming and J lost 0 bases; unmatched junction nucleotides: 2.